This T cell receptor (beta chain) comes out of a study of CD8+ T cells in alopecia areata (dated by TCRdb to 2016 to 2018). Regarding the study in general: The treated patients, all with moderate-to-severe alopecia areata, were enrolled in an open-label pilot trial of oral tofacitinib given at 5 to 10 mg twice daily. Amplification of TCRbeta CDR3 regions was done by immunoSEQ multiplex PCR using 35 Vbeta forward primers and 13 Jbeta reverse primers. Human TCRbeta sequencing covered scalp tissue and sorted CD4+ and CD8+ peripheral blood T cells from patchy and totalis/universalis alopecia areata patients and healthy controls. Biopsies were taken from tofacitinib-treated patients at baseline and again at 4 and 24 weeks into treatment, and several of those patients also had a later scalp biopsy. Clonality in the scalp was compared among normal scalp (n=4), patchy alopecia areata scalp (n=8), and alopecia totalis/universalis scalp (n=8). The RNA source kit depended on sample type: the PAXgene miRNA kit for fixed scalp, the miRNeasy kit for PBMCs, and the RNeasy kit for mouse skin. Tofacitinib was administered for 6 to 18 months, and 6 months of follow-up off drug were then conducted to assess delayed response and recurrence. In both human patients and the C3H/HeJ mouse model, the study applied high-throughput TCRbeta sequencing to look at T cell clonal expansion in alopecia areata.

With respect to this clone: The antigen it binds to is not known. It has no much larger one-base neighbor in the sample; base qualities were not kept.

The receptor library was made with the immunoSEQ multiplex PCR assay. For TCR sequencing, RNA was extracted from every sample and reverse transcribed into cDNA to serve as template. SuperScript III was used for first-strand cDNA synthesis, primed with a 2:1 mix of oligo-dT and random hexamers. A synthetic immune receptor repertoire was used to assess amplification bias, and residual bias was removed computationally. In the source study's methods: Raw reads were preprocessed to remove errors, and CDR3 was defined according to IMGT conventions as the region from the conserved cysteine to phenylalanine. Clonality was calculated as 1 minus Shannon entropy normalized by log2 of the number of productive unique TCRs. Scalp TCRbeta sequences were cross-referenced with sorted blood CD4 and CD8 repertoires so that the CD4 or CD8 identity of scalp clones could be inferred. TCRdb re-hosts the immuneACCESS table, in-frame sequences only. Its copies lack some clones; in the studies checked, an unresolved V gene accounts for under half of them, and the cause for the rest is not known. V and J calls and clone size follow that table, whereas D and trimming were derived from the DNA. The sample includes tens of thousands of clones, with approximately 61% observed a single time. The ten most abundant clones make up under 20% of the sample.

Broader findings and caveats from the paper: Unlike mouse skin, where gammadelta T cells dominate, normal human skin contains resident alphabeta T cells that get sequenced too, which complicates analysis of the scalp TCR repertoire. Shared TCR sequences between patients were less evident than in mice, which may be partly attributable to HLA diversity in the patient population. Higher clonality and more expanded CD8+ clones were observed in lesional scalp than in normal scalp, particularly in alopecia totalis/universalis, a finding suggestive of antigenic drive.

The germline V gene encodes CDR1 SQVTM and CDR2 ANQGSEA. V is clipped by 0 bases and J by 3 bases, and the sequence between their germline boundaries is 13 bases long. The CDR3 numbers 15 residues from cysteine through phenylalanine. Here the CDR3 DNA is all that survives: 45 bases in frame from base 1. The time point tag for this specimen amounts to: baseline before oral tofacitinib. Lesional scalp punch biopsies and peripheral blood were obtained from alopecia areata patients. PBMCs were separated by density centrifugation and stained for CD3, CD4 and CD8, after which CD4+ and CD8+ T cells were sorted on a FACSAria.

Source: CD8+ T cells sorted from blood, taken at week 0. The sequence came from a human donor with alopecia areata. The rearrangement joined TRBV29-1 to TRBJ2-3, with a tentative D call of TRBD1 or TRBD2, each matching 5 bases. CDR3 reads: CSVEDRRGETDTQYF. The nucleotide sequence reads as follows: TGCAGCGTTGAAGATAGGCGAGGGGAGACAGATACGCAGTATTTT.